The TCR beta chain under discussion was sequenced for a study of cytomegalovirus exposure and HLA in healthy donors. In regard to this clone: Antigen unknown.

This CDR3 spans 14 amino acids. With 6 bases removed from V and 2 bases from J, the gap between germline ends came to 13 bases. CDR1 is MNHEY, CDR2 SVGAGI, per germline. It was with 60 Vbeta and 13 Jbeta primers that the PCR ran. Original analysis: Unique TCR beta chains totaled some 80 million in a later count, with approximately 10 million of them shared. Only in-frame clones appear in the TCRdb table, and some are missing; sequencing was by immunoSEQ multiplex PCR. V and J calls and clone size are copied from that table; D and trimming were computed from the DNA. The data hold about 130,000 clones, with 75% observed a single time. Study-wide points: In a later analysis, specific HLA alleles were associated with about 18,000 TCR beta sequences at a 0.05 false discovery rate. TCR beta chains numbering more than 150 were designated cytomegalovirus-associated. A later analysis found that most CMV-associated TCR beta chains appeared HLA-restricted.

J is TRBJ1-1 and V is TRBV6-5, with D possibly being TRBD1 (5 bases). This receptor was taken from a man aged 25 to 40 in good health and CMV-seronegative. What was sequenced was PBMCs. The CDR3 DNA follows: TGTGCCAGCAGGATGGACAAAACAAACACTGAAGCTTTCTTT. Translated, it gives CASRMDKTNTEAFF.